One and the same sample provided the 9 T cell receptor beta chains below, sequenced in a study of blood T cell repertoires in COVID-19. Generated by immunoSEQ multiplex PCR, the TCRdb table keeps only in-frame clones and is missing some. The table shows about 230,000 clones, with approximately 87% occurring only once. Specimen: peripheral blood. The origin of the receptors is a woman in her sixties or seventies with active or convalescent COVID-19.

Notes on this clone: Sequence at one end of the junction differs from germline and may be a read error. The genes are TRBV10-2 and TRBJ2-1; D is ambiguous. The CDR3 has 16 amino acids. CDR1 and CDR2 (germline): WSHSY, SAAADI. The CDR3 nucleotides are TGCGCCAGCAGTGAGTCGTACTCCCTGCCCTATAATGAGCAGTTCTTC. It is translated as CASSESYSLPYNEQFF.

This clone appeared once. The gene calls are TRBV18 and TRBJ1-3; 8 positions match TRBD1. Germline V CDR1 and CDR2: KGHSH, LQKENI. The CDR3 is 14 amino acids. Germline trimming cut 6 bases from V and 4 bases from J; bases unmatched to any gene: 5. CDR3 sequence: CASSHGQGGNTIYF. In DNA form, the CDR3 reads TGTGCCAGCTCGCACGGACAGGGCGGAAACACCATATATTTT.

The CDR3 here is CASTLGLANRDEQFF. The CDR3 DNA follows: TGTGCCAGCACCCTGGGACTAGCGAATCGTGATGAGCAGTTCTTC. V usage is TRBV2 and J usage is TRBJ2-1; TRBD2 aligns across 10 bases. CDR3 length equals 15 residues. V was clipped by 7 bases and J by 8 bases; unmatched bases: 11. Germline V lookup: CDR1 SNHLY, CDR2 FYNNEI.

The V and J genes are TRBV7-2 and TRBJ2-5; a weak D match, TRBD2 (6 bases). The V and J ends lost 1 base and 7 bases respectively, with 22 bases between them. The CDR3 totals 17 residues. Per the germline V gene, CDR1 is SGHTA and CDR2 is FQGNSA. The CDR3 reads CASSLDNRGDLGGTQYF. DNA for the CDR3: TGTGCCAGCAGCTTAGATAATCGTGGGGACCTCGGGGGGACCCAGTACTTC.

The rearrangement links TRBV7-8 to TRBJ1-4; 7 positions match TRBD1. The CDR3 is made up of 14 amino acids. V shed 1 base, J shed 8 bases, and the junction held 4 bases outside the gene matches. Germline assignment: CDR1 SGHVS and CDR2 FQNEAQ. The CDR3 sequence is CASSLVGTVEKLFF. CDR3 in DNA: TGTGCCAGCAGCTTAGTAGGGACAGTGGAAAAACTGTTTTTT.

This sequence joins TRBV5-4 and TRBJ1-4; tentative D call: TRBD1 (5 bases). Trimming took off 0 bases at V and 2 bases at J, with 8 bases between the two ends. This CDR3 region has 15 residues. Germline values: CDR1 SGHNT, CDR2 YYREEE (reference sequence). CDR3 nucleotides: TGTGCCAGCAGCTTGGGGGGCCAGACTAATGAAAAACTGTTTTTT. Translation gives CASSLGGQTNEKLFF.

The chain couples TRBV6-2 or TRBV6-3 to TRBJ1-5; D ambiguous. CDR1 and CDR2 (germline): MNHEY, SVGEGT. Trimming stripped 2 bases from V and 5 bases from J, with 4 bases between. The CDR3 contains 12 residues. CDR3 bases: TGTGCCAGCAGTTACCGGGATCAGCCCCAGCATTTT. It translates to CASSYRDQPQHF.

V is TRBV30 and J is TRBJ1-2; TRBD1 matches at 8 bases. This CDR3 is 16 amino acids long. V was clipped by 0 bases and J by 8 bases; unmatched bases: 14. Germline V gene lookup returns CDR1 GTSNPN and CDR2 SVGIG (reference sequence). Here the CDR3 reads CAWSVRGSGGAGGYTF. The CDR3, as DNA: TGTGCCTGGAGTGTACGAGGGTCAGGGGGCGCGGGGGGCTACACCTTC.

The chain couples TRBV28 to TRBJ2-1; 12 bases line up with TRBD2. The germline V gene encodes CDR1 MDHEN and CDR2 SYDVKM. V lost 6 bases and J lost 6; bases outside the gene matches: 9. This CDR3 has 16 residues. The CDR3 bases are TGTGCCAGCAGCAAACCCACTAGCGGGAGGCTCAATGAGCAGTTCTTC. Protein product: CASSKPTSGRLNEQFF. Drawing the rest from reference TRBV28 and TRBJ2-1, the complete variable domain is DVKVTQSSRYLVKRTGEKVFLECVQDMDHENMFWYRQDPGLGLRLIYFSYDVKMKEKGDIPEGYSVSREKKERFSLILESASTNQTSMYLCASSKPTSGRLNEQFFGPGTRLTVL.